One sample yielded the 9 T cell receptor beta chains listed below, sequenced in a study of blood T cell repertoires in COVID-19 (dated by TCRdb to about 2020). Library preparation used the immunoSEQ multiplex PCR assay. In its TCRdb copy, this immuneACCESS table keeps in-frame sequences only and misses some clones. Where compared with another copy, unresolved V genes explain less than half of these, and the others have no known cause. The sample table shows 84,000 or so clones, and 80% are seen once. Of the sample, about 12% is held by the ten largest clones. Material: peripheral blood. Source of these receptors: a woman aged 40 to 50 with active or convalescent COVID-19.

This clone was detected once. This same CDR3 is encoded by further DNA sequences in the sample. CDR3 amino acids: CASSLGGGSYNEQFF. CDR3 nucleotide sequence: TGCGCCAGCAGCTTGGGCGGGGGTTCCTACAATGAGCAGTTCTTC. The chain uses TRBV5-1 and TRBJ2-1, with TRBD2 matching over 7 bases. This CDR3 is built from 15 residues. The germline V gene has CDR1 SGHRS and CDR2 YFSETQ. V lost 0 bases, J lost 1 base, and 1 base stayed unmatched.

V and J are TRBV6-5 and TRBJ1-2; D is unresolved. V lost 8 bases to trimming and J lost 1 base, with 8 bases between them. CDR1 is MNHEY and CDR2 is SVGAGI in the germline V gene. This CDR3 contains 12 residues. In DNA, the CDR3 is TGTGCCAGCCTCGGGGATAACTATGGCTACACCTTC. Translated, it gives CASLGDNYGYTF.

The J gene is TRBJ1-4, the V gene TRBV11-3; 9 positions agree with TRBD1. CDR3 length: 16 amino acids. Germline V CDR1 and CDR2: SGHNT, YENEEA. Losses at the gene ends were 5 bases for V and 3 bases for J; bases not matched to a gene: 7. The CDR3 here is CASSPARTGANEKLFF. As DNA, the CDR3 is TGTGCCAGCAGCCCCGCCCGGACAGGGGCTAATGAAAAACTGTTTTTT.

The count of this clone is one. The chain combines TRBV12-3 or TRBV12-4 with TRBJ2-7; TRBD2 matches at 9 bases. CDR3 size: 12 residues. After removal of 5 bases from V and 7 bases from J, the junction contained 3 bases not matched to a gene. Here the CDR3 DNA reads TGTGCCAGCAGTGGACTAGCGAGGGAGCAGTACTTC. The encoded protein is CASSGLAREQYF.

This clone has only one observation. The rearrangement uses TRBV24-1 and TRBJ2-2; possibly TRBD2 for D (7 bases). Germline CDR1 is KGHDR and CDR2 is SFDVKD. The V gene lost 4 bases and the J gene lost 6 bases, with 17 bases spanning the gap. The CDR3 length is 16 residues. CDR3 sequence reads: CATSDPQGGGSGELFF. CDR3 bases: TGTGCCACCAGTGACCCCCAGGGAGGGGGATCCGGGGAGCTGTTTTTT.

The CDR3 DNA reads TGTGCTAGTGGTTTGCGGGAGTGGAACACCGGGGAGCTGTTTTTT. Protein sequence: CASGLREWNTGELFF. This sequence joins TRBV12-5 and TRBJ2-2; weak D call: TRBD2 (6 bases). In germline, CDR1 is LGHNT, CDR2 FRNRAP. The CDR3 is 15 amino acids. Trimming removed 2 bases from V and 1 base from J, with 8 bases in between.

The CDR3 DNA reads as TGTGCCAGCAGTTTCAGGGGGCGCCTGTCCGGAAACACCATATATTTT. The encoded protein is CASSFRGRLSGNTIYF. The chain couples TRBV28 to TRBJ1-3; 8 nucleotides line up with TRBD1. This CDR3 is 16 amino acids long. Germline V gives CDR1 MDHEN, CDR2 SYDVKM. V gave up 3 bases and J gave up 4 bases; unmatched junction bases: 8.

The chain employs TRBV28 and TRBJ2-6; 9 bases match TRBD1. Trimming cost V 0 bases and J 0 bases; bases outside gene matches: 9. CDR1 is MDHEN, CDR2 SYDVKM, per germline. The CDR3 runs to 20 residues. The CDR3 here is CASSLWAGDRASSGANVLTF. CDR3 coding DNA: TGTGCCAGCAGTTTATGGGCGGGGGACAGGGCGAGCTCTGGGGCCAACGTCCTGACTTTC.

J is TRBJ1-2 and V is TRBV28; 10 bases match TRBD1. Germline trimming cut 6 bases from V and 5 bases from J; bases unmatched to any gene: 3. CDR1 and CDR2 (germline): MDHEN, SYDVKM. This CDR3 has 13 amino acids. The CDR3 DNA follows: TGTGCCAGCAGGACAGGGGGCCTTTATGGCTACACCTTC. This sequence encodes CASRTGGLYGYTF.